These 17 T cell receptor beta chains were sequenced from one sample in a study of T cell changes during pregnancy in multiple sclerosis. Produced via immunoSEQ multiplex PCR; TCRdb's table is partial and in-frame only. The sample comprises 65,000 to 90,000 clones, approximately 92% of which are singletons, and about 2% rests with the top ten. The sequencing here drew on peripheral blood, taken before pregnancy. These receptors all stem from a female donor with multiple sclerosis, enrolled in a pregnancy study.

The rearrangement joins TRBV12-2 to TRBJ2-7; TRBD1 reflects the table's D call only, with no check against the DNA. TRBV12-2 is annotated as a pseudogene. This CDR3 is 15 amino acids long. The CDR3, as DNA: TGTGCAAGTCGCCCTCGACAGGGGGATGCCTACGAGCAGTACTTC. It specifies CASRPRQGDAYEQYF.

The V call is TRBV18, the J call TRBJ2-7; 8 nucleotides align to TRBD2. From germline, CDR1 is KGHSH and CDR2 LQKENI. The V segment lost 4 bases and the J segment 0 bases; nucleotides outside the gene matches: 2. The CDR3 contains 14 residues. The CDR3 reads CASSLAGYSYEQYF. CDR3 sequence (DNA): TGTGCCAGCTCACTAGCGGGATACTCCTACGAGCAGTACTTC.

The chain carries TRBV5-1 and TRBJ1-4; TRBD1 matches at 8 bases. Looked up from germline, CDR1 is SGHRS and CDR2 is YFSETQ. V was clipped by 0 bases and J by 2 bases; unmatched bases: 6. This CDR3 spans 17 amino acids. The CDR3 DNA reads TGCGCCAGCAGCTTGGGCCAGGGGGCTAATACTAATGAAAAACTGTTTTTT. Its protein product is CASSLGQGANTNEKLFF.

CDR3 sequence (DNA): TGTGCCAGCAGCCCAACCAGGGGCGATGAGCAGTTCTTC. This encodes CASSPTRGDEQFF. The rearrangement links TRBV5-4 to TRBJ2-1; tentative D call: TRBD1 (6 bases). V was clipped by 4 bases and J by 8 bases, with 13 bases between them. This CDR3 is built from 13 residues. Germline values: CDR1 SGHNT, CDR2 YYREEE (reference sequence). Full variable domain (outside the CDR3, taken from reference TRBV5-4 and TRBJ2-1): ETGVTQSPTHLIKTRGQQVTLRCSSQSGHNTVSWYQQALGQGPQFIFQYYREEENGRGNFPPRFSGLQFPNYSSELNVNALELDDSALYLCASSPTRGDEQFFGPGTRLTVL.

This chain links TRBV27 with TRBJ2-7; D might be TRBD1 (5 bases). Trimming stripped 9 bases from V and 0 bases from J, with 9 bases between. Per germline, CDR1 MNHEY and CDR2 SMNVEV (reference sequence). The CDR3 is 12 amino acids. CDR3 residues: CARPGLSYEQYF. DNA for the CDR3: TGTGCCAGACCAGGGCTCTCCTACGAGCAGTACTTC.

The count of this clone is one. The chain carries TRBV29-1 and TRBJ2-7, with 8 bases that match TRBD2. Germline CDR1 reads SQVTM; CDR2 reads ANQGSEA. The CDR3 contains 15 residues. V was clipped by 1 base and J by 0 bases; unmatched bases: 5. The CDR3 nucleotides are TGCAGCGTTGAAGTGCGCGGGAGGAGCTCCTACGAGCAGTACTTC. It translates to CSVEVRGRSSYEQYF.

The chain employs TRBV6-1 and TRBJ2-7, with D unclear. V was clipped by 2 bases and J by 3 bases, with 8 bases between them. CDR3 length: 13 residues. Germline V gives CDR1 MNHNS, CDR2 SASEGT. CDR3 in amino acids: CASSEQAFYEQYF. The CDR3 DNA follows: TGTGCCAGCAGTGAACAGGCTTTCTACGAGCAGTACTTC.

The rearrangement uses TRBV9 and TRBJ1-3; D might be TRBD1 (6 bases). CDR1 and CDR2 (germline): SGDLS, YYNGEE. The CDR3 spans 18 residues. V was clipped by 4 bases and J by 3 bases, with 23 bases between them. The CDR3, as DNA: TGTGCCAGCAGCCTAAATGGGGGCAGTTCCGGCGGTGGAAACACCATATATTTT. It translates to CASSLNGGSSGGGNTIYF. The whole variable domain, remainder taken from reference TRBV9 and TRBJ1-3, is DSGVTQTPKHLITATGQRVTLRCSPRSGDLSVYWYQQSLDQGLQFLIQYYNGEERAKGNILERFSAQQFPDLHSELNLSSLELGDSALYFCASSLNGGSSGGGNTIYFGEGSWLTVV.

The chain links TRBV6-1 to TRBJ2-7; D not certain. The germline V gene encodes CDR1 MNHNS and CDR2 SASEGT. This CDR3 is 13 amino acids long. Trimming took 4 bases from V and 1 from J, leaving 8 bases between them. For the CDR3, the DNA is TGTGCCAGCAGTGTCTCAGAATCCTACGAGCAGTACTTC. Amino acids: CASSVSESYEQYF.

The genes are TRBV15 and TRBJ2-7, with 9 bases that match TRBD2. V lost 1 base and J lost 4; bases outside the gene matches: 5. Per germline, CDR1 LNHNV and CDR2 YYDKDF (reference sequence). CDR3 length equals 15 residues. As DNA, the CDR3 is TGTGCCACCAGCAGAGTTGGACTAGCGAGTTACGAGCAGTACTTC. Amino acids: CATSRVGLASYEQYF.

This chain joins TRBV6-5 and TRBJ1-1, with 9 nucleotides matching TRBD1. Germline loops: CDR1 MNHEY, CDR2 SVGAGI. This CDR3 is built from 14 residues. The junction had 2 bases not matched to a gene; V was cut back by 5 bases and J by 1 base. This chain's CDR3 is CASSTDRGNTEAFF. CDR3 coding DNA: TGTGCCAGCAGTACGGACAGGGGGAACACTGAAGCTTTCTTT.

The V gene is TRBV9, the J gene TRBJ1-5; 9 bases match TRBD1. CDR1 and CDR2 (germline): SGDLS, YYNGEE. This CDR3 has 15 residues. Trimming cost V 7 bases and J 5 bases; bases outside gene matches: 10. The CDR3 loop reads CASPNRQGGDQPQHF. The DNA of the CDR3 is TGTGCCAGCCCAAATAGACAGGGGGGGGATCAGCCCCAGCATTTT.

The J gene is TRBJ2-1, the V gene TRBV7-9; D is perhaps TRBD2 (6 bases). The ends were cut back, 5 bases at V and 7 bases at J, with 21 bases in the middle. The CDR3 is made up of 16 amino acids. Germline values: CDR1 SEHNR, CDR2 FQNEAQ (reference sequence). The CDR3: CASSPPGPGTSNEQFF. CDR3 coding DNA: TGTGCCAGCAGCCCCCCGGGACCAGGGACTTCGAATGAGCAGTTCTTC.

The J gene is TRBJ1-1, the V gene TRBV9; TRBD1 agrees at 8 bases. CDR1 SGDLS and CDR2 YYNGEE come from the germline V gene. The CDR3 spans 18 residues. The ends lost 4 bases at V and 5 bases at J; junction bases unmatched: 19. DNA for the CDR3: TGTGCCAGCAGCCCTCCCTTGGGACAGGCTGAGAGTAAGACTGAAGCTTTCTTT. Encoded protein: CASSPPLGQAESKTEAFF.

The chain has TRBV4-3 and TRBJ2-3; TRBD2 matches at 9 bases. J lost 0 bases, V lost 2 bases, and 21 bases had no gene match. The CDR3 spans 22 residues. Per the germline V gene, CDR1 is LGHNA and CDR2 is YSLEER. The CDR3 sequence is CASSQPISGRGVEDTSTDTQYF. The CDR3 nucleotides read TGCGCCAGCAGCCAACCTATTAGCGGGAGAGGGGTGGAGGACACTAGCACAGATACGCAGTATTTT.

J is TRBJ1-5 and V is TRBV7-2, with 8 bases matching TRBD1. The ends lost 5 bases at V and 5 bases at J; junction bases unmatched: 5. The CDR3 is 14 residues long. CDR1 is SGHTA, CDR2 FQGNSA, per germline. The CDR3 DNA sequence: TGTGCCAGCAGCCTACTACAGGGGGATCAGCCCCAGCATTTT. It yields the protein CASSLLQGDQPQHF.

The chain recombines TRBV6-5 with TRBJ1-2, with D uncertain. Germline values: CDR1 MNHEY, CDR2 SVGAGI. This CDR3 is built from 13 residues. Trimming stripped 1 base from V and 4 bases from J, with 7 bases between. The CDR3 DNA follows: TGTGCCAGCAGTTACTTGGCAAGCTATGGCTACACCTTC. Protein: CASSYLASYGYTF.